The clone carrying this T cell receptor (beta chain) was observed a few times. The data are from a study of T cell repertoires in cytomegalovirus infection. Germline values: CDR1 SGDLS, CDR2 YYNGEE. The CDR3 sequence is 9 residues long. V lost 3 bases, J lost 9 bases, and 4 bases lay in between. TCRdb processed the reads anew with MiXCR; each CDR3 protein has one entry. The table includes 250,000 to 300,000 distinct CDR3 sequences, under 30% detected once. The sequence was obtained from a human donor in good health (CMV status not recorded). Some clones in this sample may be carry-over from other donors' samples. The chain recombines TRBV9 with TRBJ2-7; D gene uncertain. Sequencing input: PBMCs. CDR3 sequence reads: CASSGGQYF. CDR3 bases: TGTGCCAGCAGCGGTGGGCAGTACTTC. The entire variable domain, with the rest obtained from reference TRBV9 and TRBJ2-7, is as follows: DSGVTQTPKHLITATGQRVTLRCSPRSGDLSVYWYQQSLDQGLQFLIQYYNGEERAKGNILERFSAQQFPDLHSELNLSSLELGDSALYFCASSGGQYFGPGTRLTVT.